The clone carrying this T cell receptor (beta chain) is deemed medium-sized. The source of the sample is a study of prognosis after radiotherapy for stage I lung cancer. At the level of the study: No patient had concurrent therapy with stereotactic body radiotherapy.

Two-round multiplex PCR amplified TCR beta CDR3 from genomic DNA. Primers specific to each TRBV and TRBJ gene were used in first-round PCR. The second round, a PCR step, used universal primers. TCRdb analysed the multiplex PCR reads with MiXCR anew, one entry per CDR3 protein. The sample shows more than 30,000 distinct CDR3 sequences, about 39% of them seen only once. Collection of peripheral blood, in a volume of about 5.4 milliliters, was performed at each of two time points. The V end lost 4 bases, the J end lost 2 bases, and 12 bases lay between the germline ends. Germline CDR1 DFQATT, CDR2 SNEGSKA (reference sequence). CDR3 length: 13 amino acids.

This specimen consisted of PBMCs, obtained before or after stereotactic body radiation therapy (not recorded which). This sequence originates from a donor aged 50 or older with non-small cell lung cancer. The J gene is TRBJ2-7, the V gene TRBV20-1, with D perhaps matching TRBD2 (6 bases). CDR3 region: CSATRDRTYEQYF. In nucleotides, the CDR3 is TGCAGTGCTACGCGGGACCGAACCTACGAGCAGTACTTC.